This record concerns one TCR beta chain sequence. The sequenced fragment ends 3 residues before the CDR3 boundary, so the rest is inferred from the germline J gene. Data came from immunoSEQ multiplex PCR; TCRdb stores just in-frame clones and leaves some out. This sample's table has 25,000 to 35,000 clones. This sample was taken from a study of T cells in women clearing cervical HPV infection. In the study overall: HLA type stays a possible confounder, typing being limited.

V gave up 4 bases and J gave up 0 bases, with 8 bases separating them. Germline CDR1 SGHRS, CDR2 YFSETQ. This CDR3 region has 14 residues. Sequencing was carried out using blood buffy coat. The receptor's source is a woman aged 18 to 75 with a cervical HPV16 infection that either progressed to CIN3+ or cleared (not recorded which). V gene TRBV5-1 combines with J gene TRBJ1-3; no clear D gene. The CDR3 here is CASSTGISGNTIYF. The covered CDR3 bases are TGCGCCAGCAGCACGGGGATCTCTGGAAACACC.